These T cell receptor beta chains were read from a single sample in a study of blood T cell repertoires in COVID-19. Sequencing used immunoSEQ multiplex PCR; TCRdb keeps in-frame clones, though not all of them. The data contain fewer than 180,000 clones, 87% of them singletons. What was sequenced was peripheral blood. The receptor set was obtained from a woman aged 55-70 years with active or convalescent COVID-19. Both conserved end residues are part of each CDR3. The order of the fields is V gene, CDR3 protein.

V: TRBV5-4
CDR3: CASSYGTLLGGGYTF

V: TRBV5-5
CDR3: CASSLDRGSSYEQYF

V: TRBV6-5
CDR3: CASAPGAGAGGTQYF

V: TRBV18
CDR3: CASSSSTGTYEQYF

V: TRBV6-9
CDR3: CASSSPGGNTEAFF

V: TRBV6-4
CDR3: CASSEQGGGETQYF

V: TRBV18
CDR3: CASSPGQGEKLFF

V: TRBV10-3
CDR3: CAIRDVQGAQYF

V: TRBV5-6
CDR3: CASSFRDTQYF

V: TRBV10-3
CDR3: CAIQGRGGMNTEAFF

V: TRBV19
CDR3: CASSILRGEQFF

V: TRBV5-1
CDR3: CASTSDGDWKSSEQYF

V: TRBV6-5
CDR3: CASSPSGGSPLHF

V: TRBV10-3
CDR3: CAISDPGQTSYEQYF

V: TRBV19
CDR3: CASNPTGGRNNQPQHF

V: TRBV25-1
CDR3: CASSTRGTGESPLHF

V: TRBV2
CDR3: CASSVSWDRAIMNTEAFF

V: TRBV7-2
CDR3: CASSLGLAGGTDTQYF

V: TRBV30
CDR3: CAWSRQGDTEAFF

V: TRBV19
CDR3: CASSMGGGRTDTQYF

V: TRBV19
CDR3: CASSGGVFDTQYF

V: TRBV18
CDR3: CASSPGTGGDYGYTF

V: TRBV12-5
CDR3: CASGLGQGGQPQHF

V: TRBV7-9
CDR3: CASSPLAGGNTGELFF

V: TRBV6-6
CDR3: CASSARQGRFGEKLFF

V: TRBV4-3
CDR3: CASSQEYEGESVGYTF

V: TRBV6-2/TRBV6-3
CDR3: CASSDRDMNTEAFF

V: TRBV5-1
CDR3: CASSNVKVLARSGELFF

V: TRBV7-2
CDR3: CASTAWAGQGGSYTF

V: TRBV5-1
CDR3: CASSSFDREANEQYF

V: TRBV29-1
CDR3: CSADRGLNTEAFF

V: TRBV2
CDR3: CASSLSWDRVKNSPLHF

V: TRBV5-1
CDR3: CASSLQSGLNTEAFF

V: TRBV19
CDR3: CASSPRGSTEAFF

V: TRBV4-3
CDR3: CASSRPKTGYDEKLFF

V: TRBV6-4
CDR3: CASKGQGSTEAFF

V: TRBV7-9
CDR3: CASSLVGDRVLGGYTF

V: TRBV12-3/TRBV12-4
CDR3: CASSSQTGQGYTF

V: TRBV29-1
CDR3: CSVTDSLGSEQYF

V: TRBV6-1
CDR3: CASSEIWTENYGYTF

V: TRBV14
CDR3: CASSQDQSGTGTNEQYF

V: TRBV19
CDR3: CASSGWDRGVSRPQHF

V: TRBV5-1
CDR3: CASSWTGPYNEQFF

V: TRBV10-2
CDR3: CASGKGGWSTDTQYF

V: TRBV11-2
CDR3: CASSLDLGGTDTEAFF

V: TRBV2
CDR3: CASSPPFFNQPQHF

V: TRBV7-2
CDR3: CASSRSTVGLANYGYTF

V: TRBV10-3
CDR3: CAISAVSDQPQHF

V: TRBV24-1
CDR3: CATSDSRRGAGGRETQYF

V: TRBV6-2/TRBV6-3
CDR3: CASSYGTGGISTEAFF

V: TRBV19
CDR3: CASGGLALYEQYF

V: TRBV10-3
CDR3: CAISEIGENTEAFF